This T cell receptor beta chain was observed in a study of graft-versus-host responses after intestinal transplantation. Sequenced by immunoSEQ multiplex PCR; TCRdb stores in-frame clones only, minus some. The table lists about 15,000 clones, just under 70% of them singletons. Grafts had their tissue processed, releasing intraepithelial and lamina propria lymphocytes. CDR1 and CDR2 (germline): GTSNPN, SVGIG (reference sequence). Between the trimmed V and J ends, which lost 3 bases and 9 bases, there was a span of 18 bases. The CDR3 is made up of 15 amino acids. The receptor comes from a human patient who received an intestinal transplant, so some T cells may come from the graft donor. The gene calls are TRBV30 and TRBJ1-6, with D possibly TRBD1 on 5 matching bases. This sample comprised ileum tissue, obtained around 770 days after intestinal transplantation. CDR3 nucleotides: TGTGCCTGGAGGGGGACCGGGACTCAAGTTTCACCCCTCCACTTT. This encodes CAWRGTGTQVSPLHF.